These 3 T cell receptor beta chains originate from one sample sequenced in a study of spatial heterogeneity in lung cancer. The sample's time point: sample taken at primary tumor resection. The authors sequenced whole RNA from tumor, nontumor lung or frozen PBMC without sorting. Using its own MiXCR run on the 5' RACE reads, TCRdb lists one record per CDR3 protein. The table has about 95,000 distinct CDR3 sequences, approximately 8.2% seen once; the top ten hold around 7%. Sequencing used PBMCs, obtained at surgery. These receptors were obtained from a male donor with early-stage non-small cell lung cancer.

J is TRBJ2-7 and V is TRBV7-9; TRBD1 agrees at 7 bases. This CDR3 spans 15 amino acids. Germline V CDR1 and CDR2: SEHNR, FQNEAQ (reference sequence). V lost 2 bases to trimming and J lost 5 bases; unmatched junction nucleotides: 9. The CDR3 DNA reads as TGTGCCAGCAGCTTACGGGCAGGGGGTGTCGACGAGCAGTACTTC. The encoded protein is CASSLRAGGVDEQYF.

This clonotype came up many times. V usage is TRBV20-1 and J usage is TRBJ2-7, with D uncertain. The CDR3 length is 14 residues. The V gene's germline CDR1 is DFQATT and CDR2 SNEGSKA (reference sequence). The V and J ends lost 2 bases and 2 bases respectively, with 13 bases between them. This CDR3 is CSARSLAPPYEQYF. The CDR3 DNA sequence: TGCAGTGCTAGAAGTCTTGCGCCCCCCTACGAGCAGTACTTC.

The rearrangement links TRBV11-2 to TRBJ2-1; D unclear. The germline V and J ends were trimmed by 6 bases and 5 bases, with 11 bases remaining between them. Germline CDR1 is SGHAT and CDR2 is FQNNGV. The CDR3 sequence is 13 residues long. CDR3 region: CASSPYIDNEQFF. Here the CDR3 DNA reads TGTGCCAGCAGTCCATACATTGACAATGAGCAGTTCTTC.